This passage covers 3 T cell receptor beta chains from one sample sequenced in a study of T cells in Graves' hyperthyroidism and ophthalmopathy. Amplification targeted TCR beta CDR3 regions from RNA transcripts. First-round RT-PCR with HTBI primers amplified the TCR CDR3 region. TCRdb recomputed calls from the multiplex PCR reads with MiXCR, one row per CDR3 protein. Of hundreds of thousands of distinct CDR3 sequences in the sample, about a sixth were seen once. Input material: blood. Receptors were obtained from a woman between 40 and 50 years old with Graves' ophthalmopathy.

This clonotype has only a few counts. The genes are TRBV6-2 or TRBV6-3 and TRBJ1-3; D unresolved. Germline V gives CDR1 MNHEY, CDR2 SVGEGT. The germline V and J ends were trimmed by 0 bases and 4 bases, with 10 bases remaining between them. The CDR3 covers 15 residues. The CDR3 is CASSYSAVGGNTIYF. The CDR3 nucleotides read TGTGCCAGCAGTTACTCGGCAGTAGGCGGAAACACCATATATTTT.

The sample holds many counts of this clonotype. V is TRBV12-3 or TRBV12-4 and J is TRBJ2-5; 7 positions agree with TRBD2. This CDR3 has 14 amino acids. V shed 4 bases and J 7 bases; nucleotides not matched to a gene: 9. For the CDR3, the DNA is TGTGCCAGCAGTTCCTGGACTAGGGGAGGGACCCAGTACTTC. Encoded protein: CASSSWTRGGTQYF.

This clonotype has a count of ten or more. J is TRBJ1-1 and V is TRBV6-1, with TRBD1 matching 8 bases. The V and J ends lost 1 base and 2 bases, in that order; junction bases with no gene match: 3. In germline, CDR1 is MNHNS, CDR2 SASEGT. CDR3 length: 15 residues. The CDR3 loop reads CASSEVGTGNTEAFF. As DNA, the CDR3 is TGTGCCAGCAGTGAAGTAGGGACAGGAAACACTGAAGCTTTCTTT.